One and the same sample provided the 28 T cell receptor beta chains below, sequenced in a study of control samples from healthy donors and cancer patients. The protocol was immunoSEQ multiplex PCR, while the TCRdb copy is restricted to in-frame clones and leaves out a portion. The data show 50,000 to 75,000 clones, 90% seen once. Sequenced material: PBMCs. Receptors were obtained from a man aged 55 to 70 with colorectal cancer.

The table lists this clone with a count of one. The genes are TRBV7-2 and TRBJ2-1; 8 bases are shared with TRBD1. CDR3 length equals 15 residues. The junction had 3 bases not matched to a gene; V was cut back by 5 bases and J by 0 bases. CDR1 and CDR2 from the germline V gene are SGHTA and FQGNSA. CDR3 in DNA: TGTGCCAGCAGCAGTGACAGGGGCTCCTACAATGAGCAGTTCTTC. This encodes CASSSDRGSYNEQFF.

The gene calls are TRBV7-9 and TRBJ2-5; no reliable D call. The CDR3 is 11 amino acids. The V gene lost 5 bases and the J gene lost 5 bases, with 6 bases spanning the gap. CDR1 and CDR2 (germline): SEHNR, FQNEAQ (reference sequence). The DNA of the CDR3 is TGTGCCAGCAGCCCTCTGGAGACCCAGTACTTC. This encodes CASSPLETQYF.

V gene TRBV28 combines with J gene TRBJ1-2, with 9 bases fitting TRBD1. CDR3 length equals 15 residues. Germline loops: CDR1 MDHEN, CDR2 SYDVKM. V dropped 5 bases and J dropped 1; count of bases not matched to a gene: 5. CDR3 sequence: CASSRPGQGNYGYTF. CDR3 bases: TGTGCCAGCAGTCGCCCGGGACAGGGTAACTATGGCTACACCTTC.

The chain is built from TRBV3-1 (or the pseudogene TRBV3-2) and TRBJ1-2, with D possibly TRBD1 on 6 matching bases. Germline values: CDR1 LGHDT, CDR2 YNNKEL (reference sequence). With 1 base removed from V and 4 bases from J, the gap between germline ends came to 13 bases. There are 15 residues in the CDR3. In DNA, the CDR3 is TGTGCCAGCAGCCAAGGGGGCGGGACACCCTATGGCTACACCTTC. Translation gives CASSQGGGTPYGYTF.

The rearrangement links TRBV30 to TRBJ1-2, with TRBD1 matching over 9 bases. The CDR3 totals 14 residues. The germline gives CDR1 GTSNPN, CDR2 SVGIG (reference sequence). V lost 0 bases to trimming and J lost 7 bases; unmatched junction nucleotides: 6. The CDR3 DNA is TGTGCCTGGAGTGTACAAGGACAGGGGTTTGGCTACACCTTC. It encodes CAWSVQGQGFGYTF.

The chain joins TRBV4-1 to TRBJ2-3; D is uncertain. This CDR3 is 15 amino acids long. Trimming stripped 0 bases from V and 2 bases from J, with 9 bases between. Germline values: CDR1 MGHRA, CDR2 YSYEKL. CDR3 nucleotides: TGCGCCAGCAGCCAAGATCTGGGAACCACAGATACGCAGTATTTT. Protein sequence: CASSQDLGTTDTQYF.

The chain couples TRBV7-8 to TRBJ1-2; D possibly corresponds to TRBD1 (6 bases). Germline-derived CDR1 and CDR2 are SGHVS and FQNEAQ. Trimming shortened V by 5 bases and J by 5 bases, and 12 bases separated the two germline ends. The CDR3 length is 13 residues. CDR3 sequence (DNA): TGTGCCAGCAGCCCCGACAGGAATTATGGCTACACCTTC. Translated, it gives CASSPDRNYGYTF. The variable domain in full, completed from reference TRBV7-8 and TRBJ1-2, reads GAGVSQSPRYKVAKRGQDVALRCDPISGHVSLFWYQQALGQGPEFLTYFQNEAQLDKSGLPSDRFFAERPEGSVSTLKIQRTQQEDSAVYLCASSPDRNYGYTFGSGTRLTVV.

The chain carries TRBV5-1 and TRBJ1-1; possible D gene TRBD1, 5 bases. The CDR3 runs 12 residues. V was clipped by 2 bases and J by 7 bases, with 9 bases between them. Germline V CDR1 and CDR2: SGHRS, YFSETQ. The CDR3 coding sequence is TGCGCCAGCAGCTTATGGGGGGTTGAAGCTTTCTTT. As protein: CASSLWGVEAFF.

The CDR3 sequence is CASRTGNYGYTF. CDR3 sequence (DNA): TGTGCCAGCAGGACGGGGAACTATGGCTACACCTTC. V and J are TRBV6-5 and TRBJ1-2; D is undetermined. The CDR3 runs 12 residues. CDR1 is MNHEY and CDR2 is SVGAGI in the germline V gene. V dropped 6 bases and J dropped 2 bases, with 7 bases sitting between them.

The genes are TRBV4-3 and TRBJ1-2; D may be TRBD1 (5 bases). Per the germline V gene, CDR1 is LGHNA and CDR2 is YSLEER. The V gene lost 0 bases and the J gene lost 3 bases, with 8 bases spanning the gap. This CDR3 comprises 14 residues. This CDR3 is CASSQDLGDYGYTF. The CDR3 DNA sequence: TGCGCCAGCAGCCAAGATCTGGGGGACTATGGCTACACCTTC.

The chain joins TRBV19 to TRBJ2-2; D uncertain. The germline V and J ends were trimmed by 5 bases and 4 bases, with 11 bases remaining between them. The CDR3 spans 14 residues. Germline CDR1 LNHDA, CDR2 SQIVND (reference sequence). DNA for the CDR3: TGTGCCAGTAGTCTAGGTATGGCCACCGGGGAGCTGTTTTTT. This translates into CASSLGMATGELFF.

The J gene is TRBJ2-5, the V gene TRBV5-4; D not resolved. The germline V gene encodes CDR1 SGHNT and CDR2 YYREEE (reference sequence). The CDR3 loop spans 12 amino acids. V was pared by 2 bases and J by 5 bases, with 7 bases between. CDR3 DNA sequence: TGTGCCAGCAGCTTCTGGATGGAGACCCAGTACTTC. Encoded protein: CASSFWMETQYF.

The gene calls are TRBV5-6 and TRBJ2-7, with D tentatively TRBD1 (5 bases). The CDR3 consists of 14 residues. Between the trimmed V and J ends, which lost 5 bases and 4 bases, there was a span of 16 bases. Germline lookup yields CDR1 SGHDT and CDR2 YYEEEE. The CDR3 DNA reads TGTGCCAGCAGTACATGGCAGGGTCGGTACGAGCAGTACTTC. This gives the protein CASSTWQGRYEQYF.

The CDR3 coding sequence is TGCGCCAGCAGAACAGACAACTATGGCTACACCTTC. Translating it yields CASRTDNYGYTF. The chain links TRBV5-1 to TRBJ1-2; D gene unclear. The CDR3 is made up of 12 amino acids. V dropped 5 bases and J dropped 2 bases, with 7 bases sitting between them. Germline-derived CDR1 and CDR2 are SGHRS and YFSETQ.

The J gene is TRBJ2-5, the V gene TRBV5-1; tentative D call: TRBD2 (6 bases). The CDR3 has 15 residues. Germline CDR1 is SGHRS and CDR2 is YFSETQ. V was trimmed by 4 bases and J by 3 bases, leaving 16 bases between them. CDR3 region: CASSISTRREETQYF. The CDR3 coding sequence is TGCGCCAGCAGCATTTCGACTAGACGGGAAGAGACCCAGTACTTC.

The CDR3 sequence is CASSVRETQYF. The CDR3 DNA reads as TGTGCCAGCAGTGTCCGGGAGACCCAGTACTTC. The rearrangement uses TRBV25-1 and TRBJ2-5; D gene unclear. Looked up from germline, CDR1 is MGHDK and CDR2 is SYGVNS. V gave up 4 bases and J gave up 5 bases, with 5 bases separating them. CDR3 length equals 11 residues.

The CDR3 DNA reads TGCGCCAGCAGCCTCGAGAGGGGGGGAAACTATGGCTACACCTTC. It specifies CASSLERGGNYGYTF. V usage is TRBV4-3 and J usage is TRBJ1-2, with a weak D call TRBD1 (6 bases). V lost 4 bases and J lost 2, with 14 bases in between. The CDR3 loop spans 15 amino acids. Germline loops: CDR1 LGHNA, CDR2 YSLEER.

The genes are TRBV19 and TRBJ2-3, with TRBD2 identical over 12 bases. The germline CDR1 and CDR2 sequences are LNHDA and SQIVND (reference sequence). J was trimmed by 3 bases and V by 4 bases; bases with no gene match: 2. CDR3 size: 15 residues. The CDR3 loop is CASSTTSGGTDTQYF. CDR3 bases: TGTGCCAGTAGTACGACTAGCGGGGGAACAGATACGCAGTATTTT.

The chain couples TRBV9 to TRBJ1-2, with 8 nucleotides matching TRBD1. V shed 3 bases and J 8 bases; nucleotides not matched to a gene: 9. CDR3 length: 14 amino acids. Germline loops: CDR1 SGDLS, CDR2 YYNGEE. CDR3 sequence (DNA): TGTGCCAGCAGCGCAACCGGGACAGGAGGCGGCTACACCTTC. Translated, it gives CASSATGTGGGYTF.

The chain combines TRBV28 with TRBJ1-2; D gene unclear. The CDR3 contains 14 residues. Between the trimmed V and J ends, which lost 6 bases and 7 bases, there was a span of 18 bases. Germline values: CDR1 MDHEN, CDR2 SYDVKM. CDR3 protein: CASSYSGGMSGYTF. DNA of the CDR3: TGTGCCAGCAGCTACTCAGGTGGGATGAGTGGCTACACCTTC.

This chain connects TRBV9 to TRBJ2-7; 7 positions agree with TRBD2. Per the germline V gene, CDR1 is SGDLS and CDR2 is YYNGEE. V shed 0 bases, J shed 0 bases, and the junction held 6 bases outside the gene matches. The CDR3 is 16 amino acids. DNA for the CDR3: TGTGCCAGCAGCGTAGGGGGTAGCGGGCGCTCCTACGAGCAGTACTTC. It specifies CASSVGGSGRSYEQYF.

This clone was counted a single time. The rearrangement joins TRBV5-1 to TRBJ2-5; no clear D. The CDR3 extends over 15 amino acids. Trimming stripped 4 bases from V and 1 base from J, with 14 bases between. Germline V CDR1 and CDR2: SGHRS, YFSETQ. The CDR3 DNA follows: TGCGCCAGCAGCCTCGATCGGGTGGGCCAAGAGACCCAGTACTTC. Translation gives CASSLDRVGQETQYF.

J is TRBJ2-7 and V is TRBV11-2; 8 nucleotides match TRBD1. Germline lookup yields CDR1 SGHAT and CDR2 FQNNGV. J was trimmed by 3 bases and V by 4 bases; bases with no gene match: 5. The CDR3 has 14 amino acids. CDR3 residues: CASSSTGGDYEQYF. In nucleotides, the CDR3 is TGTGCCAGCAGCTCTACAGGGGGTGACTACGAGCAGTACTTC.

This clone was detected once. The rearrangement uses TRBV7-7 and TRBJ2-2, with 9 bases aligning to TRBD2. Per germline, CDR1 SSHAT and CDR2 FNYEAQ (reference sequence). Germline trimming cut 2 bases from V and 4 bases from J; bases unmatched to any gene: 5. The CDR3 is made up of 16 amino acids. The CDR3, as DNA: TGTGCCAGCAGCTTACGTAGCGGGGGACCCACCGGGGAGCTGTTTTTT. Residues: CASSLRSGGPTGELFF. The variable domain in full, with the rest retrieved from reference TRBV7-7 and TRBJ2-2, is GAGVSQSPRYKVTKRGQDVTLRCDPISSHATLYWYQQALGQGPEFLTYFNYEAQPDKSGLPSDRFSAERPEGSISTLTIQRTEQRDSAMYRCASSLRSGGPTGELFFGEGSRLTVL.

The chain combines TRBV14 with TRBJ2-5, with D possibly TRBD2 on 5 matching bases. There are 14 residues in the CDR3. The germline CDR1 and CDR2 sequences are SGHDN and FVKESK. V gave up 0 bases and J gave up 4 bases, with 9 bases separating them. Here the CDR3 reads CASSQDGEGETQYF. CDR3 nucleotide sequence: TGTGCCAGCAGCCAAGACGGTGAGGGAGAGACCCAGTACTTC.

CDR3 protein: CAWSVSRPVGEQYF. CDR3 DNA sequence: TGTGCCTGGAGTGTCTCCCGGCCCGTCGGCGAGCAGTACTTC. J is TRBJ2-7 and V is TRBV30; D is uncertain. The ends were cut back, 0 bases at V and 6 bases at J, with 15 bases in the middle. Germline CDR1 GTSNPN, CDR2 SVGIG (reference sequence). CDR3 length: 14 amino acids.

CDR3 in amino acids: CASSYVQGARSEAFF. In DNA, the CDR3 is TGTGCCAGCAGTTACGTACAGGGGGCGAGATCTGAAGCTTTCTTT. This chain links TRBV6-5 with TRBJ1-1; 9 bases are shared with TRBD1. The trim removed 2 bases at V and 6 bases at J, leaving 7 bases unmatched. This CDR3 has 15 residues. Germline CDR1 is MNHEY and CDR2 is SVGAGI.

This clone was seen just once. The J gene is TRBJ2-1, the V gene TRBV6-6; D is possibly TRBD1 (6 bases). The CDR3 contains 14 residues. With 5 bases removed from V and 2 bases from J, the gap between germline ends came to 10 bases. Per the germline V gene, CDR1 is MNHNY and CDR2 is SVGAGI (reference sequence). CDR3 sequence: CASSRDNTYNEQFF. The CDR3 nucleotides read TGTGCCAGCAGTCGGGACAATACCTACAATGAGCAGTTCTTC.